This paragraph reports one TCR beta chain. As handled by the study authors: Reference gene primer amplification in the assay estimated nucleated cell counts. Data came from immunoSEQ multiplex PCR; TCRdb stores just in-frame clones and leaves some out. D and trimming come from the DNA, and the V and J calls and clone size come from that table. This table has 80,000 to 100,000 clones, roughly 95% appearing once. With 4 bases removed from V and 3 bases from J, the gap between germline ends came to 6 bases. Germline assignment: CDR1 SQVTM and CDR2 ANQGSEA. The CDR3 is 11 amino acids. The data originate from a study of blood T cell repertoires in COVID-19. Across the study: Acute-phase and convalescent COVID-19 samples originated in the United States, Italy and Spain. The analysed material was cDNA or gDNA that came from T cells, B-cell-depleted T cells, or PBMCs.

The origin of this receptor is a human donor with active COVID-19. The donor label of this sample is uncertain. This rearrangement joins TRBV29-1 to TRBJ1-1; D remains unclear. The source material was peripheral blood. The CDR3 DNA is TGCAGCGTTGCGAGGGACACTGAAGCTTTCTTT. Protein product: CSVARDTEAFF. Full variable domain (remainder filled in from reference TRBV29-1 and TRBJ1-1): SAVISQKPSRDICQRGTSLTIQCQVDSQVTMMFWYRQQPGQSLTLIATANQGSEATYESGFVIDKFPISRPNLTFSTLTVSNMSPEDSSIYLCSVARDTEAFFGQGTRLTVV.